The clone carrying this T cell receptor beta chain has more than one count but fewer than ten. The authors enrolled newly diagnosed hyperthyroidism patients aged 18 to 65 with under 2 months' duration. Germline lookup yields CDR1 LGHNT and CDR2 FRNRAP. This CDR3 comprises 20 residues. V shed 2 bases, J shed 8 bases, and the junction held 23 bases outside the gene matches. This record comes from a study of Graves' ophthalmopathy and Graves' hyperthyroidism. Investigators amplified TCR beta CDR3 regions from RNA transcripts. HTBI primers served in a first-round RT-PCR, which a second-round multiplex PCR followed. TCRdb analysed the multiplex PCR reads with MiXCR anew, one entry per CDR3 protein. Of a few hundred thousand distinct CDR3 sequences in the sample, under 45% were seen once.

Sequencing input: peripheral blood or thyroid tissue (not recorded which). This receptor was obtained from an adult man with Graves' hyperthyroidism. This chain uses TRBV12-5 with TRBJ2-2; TRBD2 matches 7 bases. CDR3 in amino acids: CASGLWGGAGSGREGGELFF. In DNA form, the CDR3 reads TGTGCTAGTGGTTTGTGGGGGGGAGCAGGGTCGGGCAGAGAAGGAGGGGAGCTGTTTTTT.